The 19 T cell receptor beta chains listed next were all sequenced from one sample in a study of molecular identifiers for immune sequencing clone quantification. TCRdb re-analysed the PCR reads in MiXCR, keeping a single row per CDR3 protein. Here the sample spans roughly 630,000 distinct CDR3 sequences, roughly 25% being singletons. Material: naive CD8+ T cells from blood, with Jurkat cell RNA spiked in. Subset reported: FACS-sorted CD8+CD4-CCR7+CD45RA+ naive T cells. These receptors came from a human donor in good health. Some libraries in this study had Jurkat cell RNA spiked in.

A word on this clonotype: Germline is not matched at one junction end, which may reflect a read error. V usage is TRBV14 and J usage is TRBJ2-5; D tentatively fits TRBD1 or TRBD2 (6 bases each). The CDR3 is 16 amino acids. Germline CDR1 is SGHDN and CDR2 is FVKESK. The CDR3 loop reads CASGQEGEESLETQYF. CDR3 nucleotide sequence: TGTGCCAGCGGCCAAGAGGGGGAGGAGTCTTTAGAGACCCAGTACTTC.

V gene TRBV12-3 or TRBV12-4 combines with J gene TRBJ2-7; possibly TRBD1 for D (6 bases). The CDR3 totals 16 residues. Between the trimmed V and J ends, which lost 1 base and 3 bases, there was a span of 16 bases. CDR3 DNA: TGTGCCAGCAGTTTAGGGGGTCCCACAGGGATCTACGAGCAGTACTTC. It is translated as CASSLGGPTGIYEQYF.

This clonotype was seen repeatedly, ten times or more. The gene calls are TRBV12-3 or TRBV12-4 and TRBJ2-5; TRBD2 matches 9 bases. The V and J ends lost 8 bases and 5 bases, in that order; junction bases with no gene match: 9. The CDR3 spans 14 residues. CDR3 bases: TGTGCCAGCGGAGTAGCGGGGGCCCCTGAGACCCAGTACTTC. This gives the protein CASGVAGAPETQYF.

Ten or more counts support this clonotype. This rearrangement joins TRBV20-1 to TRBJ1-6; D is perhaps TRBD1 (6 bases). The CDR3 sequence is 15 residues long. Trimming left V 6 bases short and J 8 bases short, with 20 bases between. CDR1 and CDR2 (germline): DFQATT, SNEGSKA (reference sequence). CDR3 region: CSARVRTDEYSPLHF. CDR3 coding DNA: TGCAGTGCCCGAGTTCGGACAGACGAGTATTCACCCCTCCACTTT.

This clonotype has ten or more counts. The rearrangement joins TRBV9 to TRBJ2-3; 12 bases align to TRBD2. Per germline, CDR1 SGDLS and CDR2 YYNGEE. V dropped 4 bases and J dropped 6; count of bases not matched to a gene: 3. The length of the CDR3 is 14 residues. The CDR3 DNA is TGTGCCAGCAGCATGGGGACTAGCGGGGATACGCAGTATTTT. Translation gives CASSMGTSGDTQYF.

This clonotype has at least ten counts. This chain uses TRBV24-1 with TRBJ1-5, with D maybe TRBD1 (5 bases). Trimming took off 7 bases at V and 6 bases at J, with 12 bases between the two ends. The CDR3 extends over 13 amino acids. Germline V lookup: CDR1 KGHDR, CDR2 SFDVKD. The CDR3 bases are TGTGCCACCAGAGGTCGGGGGTCTCAGCCCCAGCATTTT. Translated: CATRGRGSQPQHF.

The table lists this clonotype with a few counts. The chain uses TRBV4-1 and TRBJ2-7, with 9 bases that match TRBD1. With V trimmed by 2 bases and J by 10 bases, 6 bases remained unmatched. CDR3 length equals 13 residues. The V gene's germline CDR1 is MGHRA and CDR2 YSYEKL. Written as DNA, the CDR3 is TGCGCCAGCAGCCAACAACAGGGGGCTGGACAGTACTTC. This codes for CASSQQQGAGQYF.

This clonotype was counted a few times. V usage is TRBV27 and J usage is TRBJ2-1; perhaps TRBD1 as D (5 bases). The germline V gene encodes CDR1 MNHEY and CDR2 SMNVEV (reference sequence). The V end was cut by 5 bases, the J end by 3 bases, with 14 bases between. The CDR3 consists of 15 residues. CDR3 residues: CASSPTDPNYNEQFF. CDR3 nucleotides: TGTGCCAGCAGTCCGACAGACCCGAACTACAATGAGCAGTTCTTC.

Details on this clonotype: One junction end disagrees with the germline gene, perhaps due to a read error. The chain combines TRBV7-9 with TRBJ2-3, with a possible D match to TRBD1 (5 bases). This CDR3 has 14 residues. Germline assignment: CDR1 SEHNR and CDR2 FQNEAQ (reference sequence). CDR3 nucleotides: TGTGCCAGCAGCTCATTGGCTGGCACAGGTACGCAGTATTTT. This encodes CASSSLAGTGTQYF.

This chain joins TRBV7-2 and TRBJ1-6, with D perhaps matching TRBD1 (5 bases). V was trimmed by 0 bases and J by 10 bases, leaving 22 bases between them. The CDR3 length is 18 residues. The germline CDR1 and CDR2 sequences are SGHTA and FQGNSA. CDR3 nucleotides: TGTGCCAGCAGCTTAGCCCGTCCGACAGCTATAATAAAGTCACCCCTCCACTTT. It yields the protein CASSLARPTAIIKSPLHF.

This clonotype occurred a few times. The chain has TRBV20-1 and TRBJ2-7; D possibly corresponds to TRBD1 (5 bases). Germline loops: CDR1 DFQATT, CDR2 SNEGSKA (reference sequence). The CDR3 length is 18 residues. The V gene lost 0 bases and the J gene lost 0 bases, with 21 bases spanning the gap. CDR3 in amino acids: CSARDGHPLRPSSYEQYF. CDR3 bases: TGCAGTGCTAGAGATGGACATCCCCTTCGCCCTTCCTCCTACGAGCAGTACTTC.

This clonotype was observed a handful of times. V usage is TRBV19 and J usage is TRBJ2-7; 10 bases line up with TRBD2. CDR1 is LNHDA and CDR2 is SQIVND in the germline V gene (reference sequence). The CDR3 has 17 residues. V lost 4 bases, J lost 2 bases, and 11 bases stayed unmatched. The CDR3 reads CASSTTLGLASAYEQYF. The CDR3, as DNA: TGTGCCAGTAGTACAACCTTGGGACTAGCGTCTGCCTACGAGCAGTACTTC.

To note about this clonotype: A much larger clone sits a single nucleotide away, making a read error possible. The chain's CDR3 is CASSSLAGLADTHYF. The CDR3 region has the DNA TGTGCCAGTAGTAGTCTAGCGGGGTTGGCAGATACGCACTATTTT. The V gene is TRBV19, the J gene TRBJ2-3; 9 bases line up with TRBD2. The CDR3 has 15 residues. Per the germline V gene, CDR1 is LNHDA and CDR2 is SQIVND (reference sequence).

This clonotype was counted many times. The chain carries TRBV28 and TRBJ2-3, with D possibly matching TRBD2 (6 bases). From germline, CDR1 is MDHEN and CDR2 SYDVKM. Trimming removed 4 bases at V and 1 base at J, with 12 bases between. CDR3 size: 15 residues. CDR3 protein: CASSWTIFGTDTQYF. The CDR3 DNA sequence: TGTGCCAGCAGTTGGACTATCTTTGGCACAGATACGCAGTATTTT.

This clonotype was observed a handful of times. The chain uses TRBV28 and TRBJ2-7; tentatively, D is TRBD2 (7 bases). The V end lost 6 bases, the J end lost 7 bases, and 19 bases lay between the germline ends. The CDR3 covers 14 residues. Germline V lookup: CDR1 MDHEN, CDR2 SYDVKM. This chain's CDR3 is CASSGVGGVGEQYF. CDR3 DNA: TGTGCCAGCAGCGGGGTAGGGGGGGTAGGGGAGCAGTACTTC.

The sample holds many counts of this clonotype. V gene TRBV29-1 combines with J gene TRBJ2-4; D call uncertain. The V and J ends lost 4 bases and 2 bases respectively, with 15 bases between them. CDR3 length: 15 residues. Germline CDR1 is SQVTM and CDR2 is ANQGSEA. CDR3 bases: TGCAGCGTTGTCCAGCGTTTGGATCCCAAAAACATTCAGTACTTC. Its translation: CSVVQRLDPKNIQYF.

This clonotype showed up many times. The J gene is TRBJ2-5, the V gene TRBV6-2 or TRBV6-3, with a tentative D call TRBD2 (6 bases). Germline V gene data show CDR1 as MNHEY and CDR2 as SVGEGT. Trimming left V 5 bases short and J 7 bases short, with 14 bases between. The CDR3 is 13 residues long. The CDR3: CASSRGLYATQYF. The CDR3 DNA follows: TGTGCCAGCAGTAGGGGACTGTACGCGACCCAGTACTTC.

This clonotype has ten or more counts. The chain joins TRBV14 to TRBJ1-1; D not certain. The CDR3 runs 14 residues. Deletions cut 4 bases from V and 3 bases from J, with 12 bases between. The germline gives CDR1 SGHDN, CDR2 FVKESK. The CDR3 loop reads CASSRWVSDTEAFF. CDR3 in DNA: TGTGCCAGCAGCCGGTGGGTATCGGACACTGAAGCTTTCTTT. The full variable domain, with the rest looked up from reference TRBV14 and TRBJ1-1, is EAGVTQFPSHSVIEKGQTVTLRCDPISGHDNLYWYRRVMGKEIKFLLHFVKESKQDESGMPNNRFLAERTGGTYSTLKVQPAELEDSGVYFCASSRWVSDTEAFFGQGTRLTVV.

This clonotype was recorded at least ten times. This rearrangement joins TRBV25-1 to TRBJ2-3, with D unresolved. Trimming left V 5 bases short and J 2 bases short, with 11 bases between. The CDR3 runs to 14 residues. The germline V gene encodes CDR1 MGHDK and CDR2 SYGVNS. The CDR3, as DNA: TGTGCCAGCAGTTTCAACAGAGCCACAGATACGCAGTATTTT. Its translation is CASSFNRATDTQYF.